These 11 T cell receptor beta chains share one sample of origin, sequenced in a study of T cells in Graves' hyperthyroidism and ophthalmopathy. The investigators amplified TCR beta CDR3 regions from RNA transcripts. A first-round RT-PCR of the TCR CDR3 used the HTBI primer set. TCRdb ran MiXCR on the multiplex PCR reads and lists one entry per CDR3 protein. The sample lists 490,000 or so distinct CDR3 sequences; over 35% were seen once. Sequencing input: peripheral blood or thyroid tissue (not recorded which). The receptors originated from an adult woman with Graves' disease, either hyperthyroidism or ophthalmopathy (not recorded which).

The chain employs TRBV25-1 and TRBJ2-5, with 7 bases identical to TRBD1. The trim removed 2 bases at V and 0 bases at J, leaving 6 bases unmatched. This CDR3 contains 16 residues. Germline-derived CDR1 and CDR2 are MGHDK and SYGVNS. The CDR3 region has the DNA TGTGCCAGCAGTGAACGGGCAGGGGGATACCAAGAGACCCAGTACTTC. Translating gives CASSERAGGYQETQYF.

The chain uses TRBV5-4 and TRBJ1-1; the D is unclear. This CDR3 comprises 15 residues. Trimming shortened V by 4 bases and J by 0 bases, and 13 bases separated the two germline ends. Germline lookup yields CDR1 SGHNT and CDR2 YYREEE (reference sequence). The CDR3 nucleotides read TGTGCCAGCAGCGTTGGCGGGATCCTGAACACTGAAGCTTTCTTT. It specifies CASSVGGILNTEAFF.

The rearrangement links TRBV4-2 to TRBJ2-7, with TRBD2 identical over 12 bases. Germline V lookup: CDR1 LGHNA, CDR2 YNFKEQ. V was clipped by 0 bases and J by 4 bases; unmatched bases: 4. CDR3 length equals 16 residues. The CDR3 DNA follows: TGTGCCAGCAGCCAAGATCTAGCGGGAGGGCGGTACGAGCAGTACTTC. Its translation is CASSQDLAGGRYEQYF.

DNA for the CDR3: TGTGCCAGCAGCTTCCCCGGGACTAGGGGTCACGAGCAGTACTTC. Residues: CASSFPGTRGHEQYF. V and J are TRBV7-4 and TRBJ2-7; 8 bases map to TRBD2. This CDR3 region has 15 residues. J was trimmed by 5 bases and V by 3 bases; bases with no gene match: 9. Per the germline V gene, CDR1 is SGHVT and CDR2 is SQSDAQ.

The genes are TRBV28 and TRBJ2-2, with a possible D match to TRBD2 (6 bases). Trimming took 5 bases from V and 0 from J, leaving 16 bases between them. The V gene's germline CDR1 is MDHEN and CDR2 SYDVKM. This CDR3 region has 17 residues. DNA of the CDR3: TGTGCCAGCAGTACCCCACGAGGGGAGGCGAACACCGGGGAGCTGTTTTTT. It encodes CASSTPRGEANTGELFF.

This clonotype was counted a single time. The chain links TRBV10-2 to TRBJ1-2; no definite D call. The CDR3 loop spans 13 amino acids. Trimming shortened V by 5 bases and J by 3 bases, and 10 bases separated the two germline ends. Germline V CDR1 and CDR2: WSHSY, SAAADI. CDR3 nucleotides: TGCGCCAGCAGTAGTTCCGGCGACTATGGCTACACCTTC. It codes for CASSSSGDYGYTF.

The V gene is TRBV7-9, the J gene TRBJ1-1; a weak D match, TRBD1 (5 bases). CDR1 is SEHNR and CDR2 is FQNEAQ in the germline V gene (reference sequence). This CDR3 spans 12 amino acids. V was trimmed by 3 bases and J by 11 bases, leaving 13 bases between them. The CDR3 sequence: CASSFAWGIAFF. The CDR3 nucleotides are TGTGCCAGCAGCTTCGCCTGGGGCATCGCTTTCTTT. The full variable domain, with the rest looked up from reference TRBV7-9 and TRBJ1-1, is DTGVSQNPRHKITKRGQNVTFRCDPISEHNRLYWYRQTLGQGPEFLTYFQNEAQLEKSRLLSDRFSAERPKGSFSTLEIQRTEQGDSAMYLCASSFAWGIAFFGQGTRLTVV.

V is TRBV25-1 and J is TRBJ2-7, with 7 nucleotides matching TRBD1. Germline V CDR1 and CDR2: MGHDK, SYGVNS. Trimming cost V 6 bases and J 3 bases; bases outside gene matches: 14. The CDR3 sequence is 16 residues long. The CDR3 sequence: CASSFPDRDRHYEQYF. The DNA for the CDR3 is TGTGCCAGCAGCTTCCCTGACCGGGACAGACACTACGAGCAGTACTTC.

The CDR3 here is CASSAGGLSNEKLFF. DNA of the CDR3: TGTGCCAGCAGTGCGGGGGGTTTGTCTAATGAAAAACTGTTTTTT. The rearrangement uses TRBV25-1 and TRBJ1-4; D possibly corresponds to TRBD1 (5 bases). Per the germline V gene, CDR1 is MGHDK and CDR2 is SYGVNS. CDR3 length: 15 residues. Deletions cut 4 bases from V and 3 bases from J, with 12 bases between.

This clonotype showed up just a few times. The chain recombines TRBV25-1 with TRBJ1-2; weak D call: TRBD1 (5 bases). The CDR3 length is 13 residues. CDR1 is MGHDK and CDR2 is SYGVNS in the germline V gene. The ends were cut back, 4 bases at V and 5 bases at J, with 11 bases in the middle. CDR3: CASSAMGVYGYTF. CDR3 nucleotide sequence: TGTGCCAGCAGTGCTATGGGGGTGTATGGCTACACCTTC.

The genes are TRBV20-1 and TRBJ1-1, with TRBD1 matching 7 bases. The CDR3 runs to 12 residues. CDR1 and CDR2 from the germline V gene are DFQATT and SNEGSKA (reference sequence). V shed 7 bases and J 2 bases; nucleotides not matched to a gene: 4. The CDR3 sequence is CSGQGRNTEAFF. The CDR3, as DNA: TGCAGTGGACAGGGAAGAAACACTGAAGCTTTCTTT.